Below are 3 T cell receptor beta chains sequenced from a single sample in a study of type 1 and type 2 diabetes patients. The PCR template was genomic DNA. Amplification of the beta chain CDR3 used 30 forward and 13 reverse multiplex primers. TCRdb used MiXCR to reprocess the multiplex PCR reads, holding one entry per CDR3 protein. The top ten clones hold roughly an eighth of a sample with 280,000 or so distinct CDR3 sequences, approximately 45% of them seen once. Input material: peripheral blood mononuclear cells (PBMCs). Receptor source: a man aged 18 to 29 with type 2 diabetes.

This clonotype was seen at least ten times. The chain has TRBV19 and TRBJ1-1, with D unresolved. From germline, CDR1 is LNHDA and CDR2 SQIVND (reference sequence). This CDR3 is built from 12 residues. The V gene lost 0 bases and the J gene lost 7 bases, with 6 bases spanning the gap. CDR3 nucleotide sequence: TGTGCCAGTAGTATAGATCCAGGTGAAGCTTTCTTT. This codes for CASSIDPGEAFF.

This clonotype was detected a few times. The chain couples TRBV4-1 to TRBJ1-6, with TRBD1 as a possible D gene (5 bases). Trimming took 0 bases from V and 1 from J, leaving 10 bases between them. The V gene's germline CDR1 is MGHRA and CDR2 YSYEKL. The CDR3 length is 17 residues. This CDR3 is CASSQDRGRSYNSPLHF. The CDR3 DNA reads as TGCGCCAGCAGCCAAGACCGGGGGAGATCCTATAATTCACCCCTCCACTTT.

The table lists this clonotype with a count of one. This sequence joins TRBV9 and TRBJ1-5; maybe TRBD1 (6 bases). The CDR3 has 14 amino acids. Germline CDR1 is SGDLS and CDR2 is YYNGEE. V was clipped by 3 bases and J by 6 bases, with 13 bases between them. The CDR3 coding sequence is TGTGCCAGCAGCGACAGGGACATCCGTCAGCCCCAGCATTTT. It yields the protein CASSDRDIRQPQHF.